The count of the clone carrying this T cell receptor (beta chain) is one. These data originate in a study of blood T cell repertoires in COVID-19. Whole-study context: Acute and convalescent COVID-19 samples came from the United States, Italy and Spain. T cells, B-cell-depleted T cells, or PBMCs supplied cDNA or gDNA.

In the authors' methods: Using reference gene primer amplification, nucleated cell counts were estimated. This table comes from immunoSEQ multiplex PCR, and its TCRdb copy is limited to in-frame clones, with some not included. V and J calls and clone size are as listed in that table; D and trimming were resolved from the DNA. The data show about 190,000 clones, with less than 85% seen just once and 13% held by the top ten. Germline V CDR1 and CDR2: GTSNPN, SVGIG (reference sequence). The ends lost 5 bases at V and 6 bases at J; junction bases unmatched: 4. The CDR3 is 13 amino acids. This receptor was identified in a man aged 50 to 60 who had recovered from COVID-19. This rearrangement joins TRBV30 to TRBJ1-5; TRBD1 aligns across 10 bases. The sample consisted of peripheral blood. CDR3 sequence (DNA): TGTGCCTGGGAGACAGGGGGCGGTCAGCCCCAGCATTTT. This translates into CAWETGGGQPQHF.